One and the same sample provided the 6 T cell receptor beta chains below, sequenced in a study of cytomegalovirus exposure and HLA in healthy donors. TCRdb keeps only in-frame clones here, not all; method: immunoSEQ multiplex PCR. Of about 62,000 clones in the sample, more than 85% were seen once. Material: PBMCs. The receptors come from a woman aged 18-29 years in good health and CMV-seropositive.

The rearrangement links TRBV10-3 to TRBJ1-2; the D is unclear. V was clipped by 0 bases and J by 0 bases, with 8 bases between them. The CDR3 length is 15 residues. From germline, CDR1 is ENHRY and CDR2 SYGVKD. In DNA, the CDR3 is TGTGCCATCAGTGAGTCCAGGACTCCTAACTATGGCTACACCTTC. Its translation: CAISESRTPNYGYTF.

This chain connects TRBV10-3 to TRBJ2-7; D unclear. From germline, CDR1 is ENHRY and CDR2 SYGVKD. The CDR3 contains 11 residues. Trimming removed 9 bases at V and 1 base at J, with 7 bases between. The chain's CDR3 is CAISGSYEQYF. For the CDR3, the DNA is TGTGCCATATCAGGTTCCTACGAGCAGTACTTC.

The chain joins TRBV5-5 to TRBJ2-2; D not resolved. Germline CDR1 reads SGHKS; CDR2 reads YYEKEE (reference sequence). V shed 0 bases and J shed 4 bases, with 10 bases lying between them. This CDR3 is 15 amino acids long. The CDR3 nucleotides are TGTGCCAGCAGCTTGGAATTACATTCCACCGGGGAGCTGTTTTTT. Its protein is CASSLELHSTGELFF.

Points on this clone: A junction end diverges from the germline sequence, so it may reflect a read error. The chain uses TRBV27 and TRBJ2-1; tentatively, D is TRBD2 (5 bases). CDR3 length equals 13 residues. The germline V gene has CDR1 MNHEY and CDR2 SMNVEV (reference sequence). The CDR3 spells CASRLTGYNEQFF. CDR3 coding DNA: TGTGCCAGCAGACTCACGGGGTACAACGAGCAGTTCTTC.

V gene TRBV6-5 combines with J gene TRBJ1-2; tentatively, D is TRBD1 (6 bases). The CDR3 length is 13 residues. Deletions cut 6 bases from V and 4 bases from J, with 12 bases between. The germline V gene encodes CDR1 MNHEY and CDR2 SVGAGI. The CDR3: CASSHEGGYGYTF. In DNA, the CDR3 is TGTGCCAGCAGCCACGAAGGGGGCTATGGCTACACCTTC.

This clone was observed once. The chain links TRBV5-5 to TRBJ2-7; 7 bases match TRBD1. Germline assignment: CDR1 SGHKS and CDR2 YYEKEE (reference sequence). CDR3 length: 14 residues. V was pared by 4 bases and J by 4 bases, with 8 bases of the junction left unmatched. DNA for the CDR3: TGTGCCAGCAGCCCACAGGGGATTAAGTACGAGCAGTACTTC. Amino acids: CASSPQGIKYEQYF.